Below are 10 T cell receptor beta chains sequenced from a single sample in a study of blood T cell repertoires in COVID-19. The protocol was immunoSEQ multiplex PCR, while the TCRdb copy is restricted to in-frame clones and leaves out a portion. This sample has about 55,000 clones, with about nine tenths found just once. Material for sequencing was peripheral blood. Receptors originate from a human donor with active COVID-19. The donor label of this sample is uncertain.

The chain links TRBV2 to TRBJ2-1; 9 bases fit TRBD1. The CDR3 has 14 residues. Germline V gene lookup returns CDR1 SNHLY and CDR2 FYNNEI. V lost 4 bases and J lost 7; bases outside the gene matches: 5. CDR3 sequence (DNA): TGTGCCAGCAGTGCACAGGGGGCAATGAATGAGCAGTTCTTC. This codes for CASSAQGAMNEQFF.

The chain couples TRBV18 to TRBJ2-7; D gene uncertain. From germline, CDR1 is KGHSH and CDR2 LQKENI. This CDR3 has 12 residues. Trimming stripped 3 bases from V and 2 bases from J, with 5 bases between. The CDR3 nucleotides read TGTGCCAGCTCACCTTCGGCCTACGAGCAGTACTTC. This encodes CASSPSAYEQYF.

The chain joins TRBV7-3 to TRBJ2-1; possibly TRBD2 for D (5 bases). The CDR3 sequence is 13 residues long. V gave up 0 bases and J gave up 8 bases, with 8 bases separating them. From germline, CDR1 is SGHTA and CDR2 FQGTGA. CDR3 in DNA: TGTGCCAGCAGCTTAACGGGAGTAGATGAGCAGTTCTTC. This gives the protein CASSLTGVDEQFF. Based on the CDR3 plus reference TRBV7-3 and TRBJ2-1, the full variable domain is GAGVSQTPSNKVTEKGKYVELRCDPISGHTALYWYRQSLGQGPEFLIYFQGTGAADDSGLPNDRFFAVRPEGSVSTLKIQRTERGDSAVYLCASSLTGVDEQFFGPGTRLTVL.

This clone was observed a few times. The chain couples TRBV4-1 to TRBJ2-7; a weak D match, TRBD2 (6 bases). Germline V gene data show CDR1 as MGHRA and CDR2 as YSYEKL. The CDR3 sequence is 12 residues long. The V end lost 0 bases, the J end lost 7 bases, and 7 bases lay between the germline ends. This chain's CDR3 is CASSQDGREQYF. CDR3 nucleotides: TGCGCCAGCAGCCAAGATGGGAGGGAGCAGTACTTC.

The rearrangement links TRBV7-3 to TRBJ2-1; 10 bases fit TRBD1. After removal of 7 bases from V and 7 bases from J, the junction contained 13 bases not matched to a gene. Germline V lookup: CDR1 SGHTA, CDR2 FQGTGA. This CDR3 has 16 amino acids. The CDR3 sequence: CASTLIPGQGPNEQFF. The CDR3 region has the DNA TGTGCCAGCACCTTGATACCGGGACAGGGGCCTAATGAGCAGTTCTTC.

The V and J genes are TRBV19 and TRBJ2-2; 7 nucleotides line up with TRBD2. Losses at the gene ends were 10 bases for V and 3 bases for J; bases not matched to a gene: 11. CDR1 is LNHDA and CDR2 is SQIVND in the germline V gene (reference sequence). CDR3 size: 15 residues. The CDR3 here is CATHGEGRDTGELFF. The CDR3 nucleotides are TGTGCCACCCACGGGGAGGGCCGGGACACCGGGGAGCTGTTTTTT.

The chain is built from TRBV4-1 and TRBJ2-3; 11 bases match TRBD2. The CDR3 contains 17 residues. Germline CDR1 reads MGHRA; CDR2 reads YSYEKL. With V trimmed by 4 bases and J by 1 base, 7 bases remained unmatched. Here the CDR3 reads CASSRIAGGRGTDTQYF. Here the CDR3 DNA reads TGCGCCAGCAGCCGGATAGCGGGGGGGCGTGGCACAGATACGCAGTATTTT.

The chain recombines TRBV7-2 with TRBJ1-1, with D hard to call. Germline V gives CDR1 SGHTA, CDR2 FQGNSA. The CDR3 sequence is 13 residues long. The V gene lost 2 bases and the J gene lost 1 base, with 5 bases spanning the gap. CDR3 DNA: TGTGCCAGCAGCTTATGGAGGAACACTGAAGCTTTCTTT. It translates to CASSLWRNTEAFF. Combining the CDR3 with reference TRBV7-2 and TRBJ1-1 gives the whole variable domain GAGVSQSPSNKVTEKGKDVELRCDPISGHTALYWYRQSLGQGLEFLIYFQGNSAPDKSGLPSDRFSAERTGGSVSTLTIQRTQQEDSAVYLCASSLWRNTEAFFGQGTRLTVV.

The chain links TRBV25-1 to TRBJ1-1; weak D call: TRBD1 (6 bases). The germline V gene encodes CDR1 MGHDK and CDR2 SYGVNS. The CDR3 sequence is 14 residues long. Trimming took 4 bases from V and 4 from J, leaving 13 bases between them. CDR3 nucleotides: TGTGCCAGCAGTGCCCCAGGGGTTGGCACTGAAGCTTTCTTT. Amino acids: CASSAPGVGTEAFF.

Here the CDR3 reads CASSSMISGSGSLTDTQYF. CDR3 nucleotide sequence: TGTGCCAGCAGTTCAATGATTAGCGGGAGTGGTTCATTGACAGATACGCAGTATTTT. The rearrangement joins TRBV28 to TRBJ2-3; 9 bases fit TRBD2. From germline, CDR1 is MDHEN and CDR2 SYDVKM. This CDR3 is 19 amino acids long. With V trimmed by 4 bases and J by 3 bases, 17 bases remained unmatched.